This T cell receptor beta chain was documented in a study of control samples from healthy donors and cancer patients. The repertoire was sequenced with immunoSEQ multiplex PCR; TCRdb's copy has only in-frame clones and lacks some. The data contain about 120,000 clones, 89% of them singletons. The TCR sequence derives from a man aged 45-65 years in good health. The sequencing input was blood.

The chain's CDR3 is CASSELAGEVYNEQFF. The CDR3 DNA is TGTGCCAGCAGTGAGCTAGCGGGCGAGGTCTACAATGAGCAGTTCTTC. The rearrangement links TRBV6-1 to TRBJ2-1, with 8 positions matching TRBD2. Germline trimming cut 3 bases from V and 3 bases from J; bases unmatched to any gene: 7. The CDR3 has 16 amino acids. In germline, CDR1 is MNHNS, CDR2 SASEGT.